Each of the 5 T cell receptor beta chains below was sequenced from the same sample in a study of cytomegalovirus exposure and HLA in healthy donors. The PCR had 60 Vbeta and 13 Jbeta primers. TCRdb keeps only in-frame clones here, not all; method: immunoSEQ multiplex PCR. The sample lists about 120,000 clones, more than 70% occurring once. Sequencing was carried out using PBMCs. The source is a man aged 45 to 65 in good health and CMV-seropositive.

This CDR3 is CASTTDRDPYTF. CDR3 nucleotide sequence: TGTGCCAGCACCACGGACAGGGATCCCTACACCTTC. This chain connects TRBV28 to TRBJ1-2; 8 bases align to TRBD1. With V trimmed by 7 bases and J by 10 bases, 8 bases remained unmatched. Per germline, CDR1 MDHEN and CDR2 SYDVKM. The CDR3 has 12 residues.

CDR3 region: CASSLFLQGQAFF. CDR3 DNA: TGTGCCAGCAGTTTATTCCTTCAGGGGCAGGCTTTCTTT. This sequence joins TRBV28 and TRBJ1-1, with D perhaps matching TRBD1 (6 bases). V was cut by 1 base and J by 11 bases, with 14 bases left in between. This CDR3 has 13 residues. Per the germline V gene, CDR1 is MDHEN and CDR2 is SYDVKM. Drawing the rest from reference TRBV28 and TRBJ1-1, the complete variable domain is DVKVTQSSRYLVKRTGEKVFLECVQDMDHENMFWYRQDPGLGLRLIYFSYDVKMKEKGDIPEGYSVSREKKERFSLILESASTNQTSMYLCASSLFLQGQAFFGQGTRLTVV.

The chain uses TRBV7-9 and TRBJ2-5; D is perhaps TRBD2 (6 bases). The CDR3 loop spans 14 amino acids. Germline loops: CDR1 SEHNR, CDR2 FQNEAQ (reference sequence). V lost 1 base to trimming and J lost 3 bases, with 9 bases between them. CDR3 in amino acids: CASSLGDSKETQYF. In DNA form, the CDR3 reads TGTGCCAGCAGCTTAGGGGACTCGAAAGAGACCCAGTACTTC.

The chain has TRBV15 and TRBJ2-7; TRBD1 agrees at 8 bases. Germline CDR1 and CDR2: LNHNV and YYDKDF (reference sequence). The V and J ends lost 5 bases and 3 bases, in that order; junction bases with no gene match: 3. The CDR3 extends over 13 amino acids. CDR3: CATSEDRDYEQYF. CDR3 in DNA: TGTGCCACCAGCGAGGACAGGGACTACGAGCAGTACTTC.

The rearrangement joins TRBV6-1 to TRBJ1-1; 7 bases align to TRBD1. V shed 7 bases, J shed 0 bases, and the junction held 5 bases outside the gene matches. This CDR3 has 14 amino acids. The germline V gene has CDR1 MNHNS and CDR2 SASEGT. The CDR3 loop is CASTMGQLNTEAFF. CDR3 nucleotide sequence: TGTGCCAGCACCATGGGACAGTTGAACACTGAAGCTTTCTTT.